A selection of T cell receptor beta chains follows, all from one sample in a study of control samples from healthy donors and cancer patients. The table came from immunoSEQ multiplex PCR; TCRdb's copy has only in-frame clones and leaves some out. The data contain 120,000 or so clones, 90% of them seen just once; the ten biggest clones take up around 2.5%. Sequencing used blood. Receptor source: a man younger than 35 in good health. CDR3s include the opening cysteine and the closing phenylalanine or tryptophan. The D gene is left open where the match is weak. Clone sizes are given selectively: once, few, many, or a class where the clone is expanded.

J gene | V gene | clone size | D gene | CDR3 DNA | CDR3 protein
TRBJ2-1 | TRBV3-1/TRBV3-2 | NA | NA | TGTGCCAGCAGCCTCACCTGGCGGGACAATGAGCAGTTCTTC | CASSLTWRDNEQFF
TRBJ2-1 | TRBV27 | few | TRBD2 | TGTGCCAGCAGTTTGGGGACTAGCGATTACAATGAGCAGTTCTTC | CASSLGTSDYNEQFF
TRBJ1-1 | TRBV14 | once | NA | TGTGCCAGCAGCCAGCATAAGACTGAAGCTTTCTTT | CASSQHKTEAFF
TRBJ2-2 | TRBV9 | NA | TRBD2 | TGTGCCAGCAGCGTGGGGCTAGCGGGGGTTGACGGGGAGCTGTTTTTT | CASSVGLAGVDGELFF
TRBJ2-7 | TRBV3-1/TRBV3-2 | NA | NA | TGTGCCAGCAGCCAAGTTTTAACGCACTACGAGCAGTACTTC | CASSQVLTHYEQYF
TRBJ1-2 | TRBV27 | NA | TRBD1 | TGTGCCAGCAGTTACAGGGGTCCCAACTATGGCTACACCTTC | CASSYRGPNYGYTF
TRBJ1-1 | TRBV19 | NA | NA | TGTGCCAGTAGTATAGATCCTGGGGGGGGCACTGAAGCTTTCTTT | CASSIDPGGGTEAFF
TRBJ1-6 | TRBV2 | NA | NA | TGTGCCAGCAGTGTGGGATCTACGAGCTCCTATAATTCACCCCTCCACTTT | CASSVGSTSSYNSPLHF
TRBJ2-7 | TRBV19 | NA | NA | TGTGCCAGTAGTATTGGACTCGAGCAGTACTTC | CASSIGLEQYF
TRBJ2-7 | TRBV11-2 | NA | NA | TGTGCCAGCAGCTTAAGGTACGGATCGGCAGGGACTCGGTTCGAGCAGTACTTC | CASSLRYGSAGTRFEQYF
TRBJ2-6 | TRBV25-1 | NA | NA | TGTGCCAGCAGTGGTGGGGCCAACGTCCTGACTTTC | CASSGGANVLTF
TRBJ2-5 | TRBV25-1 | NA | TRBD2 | TGTGCCAGCAGTGAATATCCCGTAGCGGGGGGCCAAGAGACCCAGTACTTC | CASSEYPVAGGQETQYF
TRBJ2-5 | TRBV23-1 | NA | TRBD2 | TGCGCCAGCAGTCAATCCCGCCAGCGGGGGTCGGCAGAGACCCAGTACTTC | CASSQSRQRGSAETQYF
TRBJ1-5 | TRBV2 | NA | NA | TGTGCCAGCAGTGACTCTAGCAGCTATGGGCCCCAGCATTTT | CASSDSSSYGPQHF
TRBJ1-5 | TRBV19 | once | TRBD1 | TGTGCCAGCCTCCAGTCGTCAGGGGGGTATAGCAATCAGCCCCAGCATTTT | CASLQSSGGYSNQPQHF
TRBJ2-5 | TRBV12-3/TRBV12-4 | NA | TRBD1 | TGTGCCAGCAGCTTGGGACAGCCGACCCAGTACTTC | CASSLGQPTQYF
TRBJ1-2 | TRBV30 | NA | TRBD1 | TGTGCCTGGAGTGGGGAGGGTGGACAGGGGGCTTTTAACTATGGCTACACCTTC | CAWSGEGGQGAFNYGYTF
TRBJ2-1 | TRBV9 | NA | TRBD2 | TGTGCCAGCAGCCCTAGCGGGGCCTACAATGAGCAGTTCTTC | CASSPSGAYNEQFF
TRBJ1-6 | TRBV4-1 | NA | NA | TGCGCCAGCAGCCCACGGGAACATTCACCCCTCCACTTT | CASSPREHSPLHF
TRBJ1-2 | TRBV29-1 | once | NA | TGCAGCGTTGTAGTGGCAGGGGATTACTCTAACTATGGCTACACCTTC | CSVVVAGDYSNYGYTF
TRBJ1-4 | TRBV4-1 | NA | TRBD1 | TGCGCCAGCAGCCCAGGACAGGGGGCTACTAATGAAAAACTGTTTTTT | CASSPGQGATNEKLFF
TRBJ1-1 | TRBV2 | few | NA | TGTGCCAGCACCGACCCCGGGGGGAACACTGAAGCTTTCTTT | CASTDPGGNTEAFF
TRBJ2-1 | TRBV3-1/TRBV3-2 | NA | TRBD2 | TGTGCCAGCAGCCCCCGGACTAGCGGAGGCAATGAGCAGTTCTTC | CASSPRTSGGNEQFF
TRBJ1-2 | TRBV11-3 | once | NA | TGTGCCAGCAGGAGCCGGGACGTCGTACAGACCTTC | CASRSRDVVQTF
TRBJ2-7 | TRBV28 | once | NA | TGTGCCAGCAGCCCTAGCCCCTACGAGCAGTACTTC | CASSPSPYEQYF
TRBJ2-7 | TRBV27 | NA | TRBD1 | TGTGCCAGCAGTTTCCGGACAGGAAGCCCCGAGCAGTACTTC | CASSFRTGSPEQYF
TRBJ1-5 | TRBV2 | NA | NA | TGTGCCAGCACCGGGGGGAGGGCTCAGCCCCAGCATTTT | CASTGGRAQPQHF
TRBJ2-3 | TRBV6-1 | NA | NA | TGTGCCAGCAGTTCTAACCCAGATACGCAGTATTTT | CASSSNPDTQYF